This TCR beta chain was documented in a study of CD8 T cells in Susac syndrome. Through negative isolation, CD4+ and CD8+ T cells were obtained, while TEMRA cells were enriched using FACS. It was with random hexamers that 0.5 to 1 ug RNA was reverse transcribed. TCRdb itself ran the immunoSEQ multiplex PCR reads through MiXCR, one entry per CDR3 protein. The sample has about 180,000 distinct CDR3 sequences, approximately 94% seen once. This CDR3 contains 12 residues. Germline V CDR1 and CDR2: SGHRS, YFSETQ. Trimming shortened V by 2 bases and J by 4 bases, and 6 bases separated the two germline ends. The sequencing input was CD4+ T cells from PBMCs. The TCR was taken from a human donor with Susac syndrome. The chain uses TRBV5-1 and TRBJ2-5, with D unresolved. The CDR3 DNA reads TGCGCCAGCAGCTTAATTTCAGAGACCCAGTACTTC. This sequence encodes CASSLISETQYF. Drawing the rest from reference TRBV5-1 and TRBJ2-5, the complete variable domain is KAGVTQTPRYLIKTRGQQVTLSCSPISGHRSVSWYQQTPGQGLQFLFEYFSETQRNKGNFPGRFSGRQFSNSRSEMNVSTLELGDSALYLCASSLISETQYFGPGTRLLVL.